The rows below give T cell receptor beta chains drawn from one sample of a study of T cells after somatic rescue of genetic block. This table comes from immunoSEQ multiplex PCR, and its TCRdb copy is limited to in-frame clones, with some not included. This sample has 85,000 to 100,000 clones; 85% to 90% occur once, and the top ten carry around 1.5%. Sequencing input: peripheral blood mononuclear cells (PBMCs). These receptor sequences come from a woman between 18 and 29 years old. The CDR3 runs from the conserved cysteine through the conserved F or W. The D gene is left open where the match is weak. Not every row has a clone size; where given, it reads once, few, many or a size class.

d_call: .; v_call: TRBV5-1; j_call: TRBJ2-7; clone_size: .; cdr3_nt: TGCGCCAGCAGCTACCGGACTCCATTCCTCCTACGCCAGCAGTACTTC; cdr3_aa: CASSYRTPFLLRQQYF
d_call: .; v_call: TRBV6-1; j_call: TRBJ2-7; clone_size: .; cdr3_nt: TGTGCCAGCAGGTTGTACTACGAGCAGTACTTC; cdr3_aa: CASRLYYEQYF
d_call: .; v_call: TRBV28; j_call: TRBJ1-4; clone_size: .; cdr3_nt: TGTGCCAGCAGTCCGGCCCCTGAAAAACTGTTTTTT; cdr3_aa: CASSPAPEKLFF
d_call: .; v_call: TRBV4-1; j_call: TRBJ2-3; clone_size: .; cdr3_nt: TGCGCCAGCAGCCAATCTCCGAGATATACGCAGTATTTT; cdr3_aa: CASSQSPRYTQYF
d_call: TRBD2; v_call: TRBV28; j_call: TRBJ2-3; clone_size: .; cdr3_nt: TGTGCCAGCAGGGCTAGCGGGGGGTTCACAGATACGCAGTATTTT; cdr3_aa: CASRASGGFTDTQYF
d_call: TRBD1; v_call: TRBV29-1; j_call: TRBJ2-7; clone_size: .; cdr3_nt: TGCAGCGTTGAAAGCATAGGACAGGGGGCTTACGAGCAGTACTTC; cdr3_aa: CSVESIGQGAYEQYF
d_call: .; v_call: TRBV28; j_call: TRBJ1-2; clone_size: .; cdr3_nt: TGTGCCAGCAGTTCCCAAGGGGGGGGAGGCTATGGCTACACCTTC; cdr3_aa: CASSSQGGGGYGYTF
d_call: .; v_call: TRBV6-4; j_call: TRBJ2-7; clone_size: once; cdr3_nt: TGTGCCAGCCCCTTCGCCGGTCCCAGTTCCTCCTACGAGCAGTACTTC; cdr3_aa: CASPFAGPSSSYEQYF
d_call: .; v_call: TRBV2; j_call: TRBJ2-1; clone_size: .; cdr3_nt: TGTGCCAGCAGTGAAACGGGTCATGAGCAGTTCTTC; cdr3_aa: CASSETGHEQFF
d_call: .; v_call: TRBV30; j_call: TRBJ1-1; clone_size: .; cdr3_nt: TGTGCCTGGAGCCCCAAGGTAGAAGCTTTCTTT; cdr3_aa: CAWSPKVEAFF
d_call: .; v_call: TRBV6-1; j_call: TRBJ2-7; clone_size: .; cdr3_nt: TGTGCCAGCAGTGTGGGCTACGAGCAGTACTTC; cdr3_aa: CASSVGYEQYF
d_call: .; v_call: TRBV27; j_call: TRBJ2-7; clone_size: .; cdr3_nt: TGTGCCAGCGGCAGGGGCGGCTACGAGCAGTACTTC; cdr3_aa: CASGRGGYEQYF
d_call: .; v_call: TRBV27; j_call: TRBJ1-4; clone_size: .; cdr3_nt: TGTGCCAGCAGTACGTACAGGGATGAAAAACTGTTTTTT; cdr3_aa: CASSTYRDEKLFF
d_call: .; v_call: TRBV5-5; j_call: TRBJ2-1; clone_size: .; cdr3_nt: TGTGCCAGCAGACCACTAAGCTCCTACAATGAGCAGTTCTTC; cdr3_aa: CASRPLSSYNEQFF
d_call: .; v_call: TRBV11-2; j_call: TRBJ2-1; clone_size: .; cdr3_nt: TGTGCCAGCAGCCCCTCCCGCTCCTACAATGAGCAGTTCTTC; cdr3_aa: CASSPSRSYNEQFF
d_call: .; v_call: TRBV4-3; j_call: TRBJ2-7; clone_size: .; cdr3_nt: TGCGCCAGCAGCCAACTTGGAGCCTCCTACGAGCAGTACTTC; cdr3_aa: CASSQLGASYEQYF
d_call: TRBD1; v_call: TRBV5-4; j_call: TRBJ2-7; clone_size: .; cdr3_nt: TGTGCCAGCAGGCAAACCGGGACAGCCGAGCAGTACTTC; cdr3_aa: CASRQTGTAEQYF
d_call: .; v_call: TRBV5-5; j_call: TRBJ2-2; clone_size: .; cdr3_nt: TGTGCCAGCAGCCCAGGCCCCCAAAACACCGGGGAGCTGTTTTTT; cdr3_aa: CASSPGPQNTGELFF
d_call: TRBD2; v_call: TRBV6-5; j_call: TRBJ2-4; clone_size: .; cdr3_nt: TGTGCCAGCAGTTCCCTAGCGGGGCTGAACATTCAGTACTTC; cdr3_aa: CASSSLAGLNIQYF
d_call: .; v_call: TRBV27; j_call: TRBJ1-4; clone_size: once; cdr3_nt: TGTGCCAGCAGTTTCTCACCTAGGGGTGAAAAACTGTTTTTT; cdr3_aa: CASSFSPRGEKLFF
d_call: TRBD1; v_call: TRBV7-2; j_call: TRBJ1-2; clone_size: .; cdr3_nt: TGTGCCAGCAGCTTAGGAGCGAACCGGGACAGGGGCTTC; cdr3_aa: CASSLGANRDRGF
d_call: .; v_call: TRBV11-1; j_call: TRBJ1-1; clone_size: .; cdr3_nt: TGTGCTACTAGCTTGGGGCTGAACACTGAAGCTTTCTTT; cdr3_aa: CATSLGLNTEAFF
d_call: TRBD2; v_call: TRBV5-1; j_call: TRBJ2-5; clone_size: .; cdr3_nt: TGCGCCAGCAGCTCCCTAGCGGAGGAGACCCAGTACTTC; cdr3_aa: CASSSLAEETQYF
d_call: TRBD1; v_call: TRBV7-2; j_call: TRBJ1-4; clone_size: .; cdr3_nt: TGTGCCAGCACCCCAGACAGGGGCCCTAATGAAAAACTGTTTTTT; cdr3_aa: CASTPDRGPNEKLFF
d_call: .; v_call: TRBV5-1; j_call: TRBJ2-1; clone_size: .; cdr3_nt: TGCGCCAGCAGCTTTAGCGGAGTCGGCAATGAGCAGTTCTTC; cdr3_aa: CASSFSGVGNEQFF
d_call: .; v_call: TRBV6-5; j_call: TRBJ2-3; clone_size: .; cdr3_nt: TGTGCCAGCCGGGCCTTTAGCACAGATACGCAGTATTTT; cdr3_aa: CASRAFSTDTQYF
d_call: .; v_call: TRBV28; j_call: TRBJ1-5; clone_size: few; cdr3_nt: TGTGCTTTCGGCCCCTCAGGCAATCAGCCCCAGCATTTT; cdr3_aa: CAFGPSGNQPQHF
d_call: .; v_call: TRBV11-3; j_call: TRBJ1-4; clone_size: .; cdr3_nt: TGTGCCAGCAGCTTCAGAGACATTAATGAAAAACTGTTTTTT; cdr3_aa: CASSFRDINEKLFF
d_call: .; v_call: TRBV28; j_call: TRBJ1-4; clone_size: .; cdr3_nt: TGTGCCAGCAGTTCAGGACCCTCAGGGGAGGGAGGAAAACTGTTTTTT; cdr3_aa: CASSSGPSGEGGKLFF
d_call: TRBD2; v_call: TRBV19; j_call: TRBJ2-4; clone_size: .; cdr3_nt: TGTGCCAGTAGTATTCTCCCCCTAAGCGGGACTTTAGCCAAAAACATTCAGTACTTC; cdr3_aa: CASSILPLSGTLAKNIQYF
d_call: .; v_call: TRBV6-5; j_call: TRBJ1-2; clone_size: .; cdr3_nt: TGTGCCAGCGGTGAGGTCCGCTCGGAGGGCTACACCTTC; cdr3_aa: CASGEVRSEGYTF
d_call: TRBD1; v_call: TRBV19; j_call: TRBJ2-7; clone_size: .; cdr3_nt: TGTGCCAGTAGTATAGGGGACAGGGGCGAGCAGTACTTC; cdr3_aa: CASSIGDRGEQYF
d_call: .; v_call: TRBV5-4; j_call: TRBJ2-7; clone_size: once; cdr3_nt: TGTGCCAGCGCATACGGCGGGAAGGGCTACGAGCAGTACTTC; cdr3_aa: CASAYGGKGYEQYF
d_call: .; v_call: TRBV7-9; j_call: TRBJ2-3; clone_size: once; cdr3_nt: TGTGCCAGCAGCCCGCCTCGTCGTGGCACAGATACGCAGTATTTT; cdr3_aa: CASSPPRRGTDTQYF
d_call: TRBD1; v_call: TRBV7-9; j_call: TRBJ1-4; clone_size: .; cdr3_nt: TGTGCCAGCAGCGCGCGACGGGACAGGGCGGCAACTAATGAAAAACTGTTTTTT; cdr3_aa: CASSARRDRAATNEKLFF
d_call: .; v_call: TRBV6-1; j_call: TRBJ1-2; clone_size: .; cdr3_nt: TGTGCCAGCAGGCATGGAGACTATGGCTACACCTTC; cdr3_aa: CASRHGDYGYTF
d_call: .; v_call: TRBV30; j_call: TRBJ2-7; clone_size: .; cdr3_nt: TGTGCCTGGAGTCCCCGTGGAACCTACGAGCAGTACTTC; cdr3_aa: CAWSPRGTYEQYF
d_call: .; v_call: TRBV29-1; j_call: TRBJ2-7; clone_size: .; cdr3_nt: TGCAGCGTGAGGACTATCTCCTCCTACGAGCAGTACTTC; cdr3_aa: CSVRTISSYEQYF
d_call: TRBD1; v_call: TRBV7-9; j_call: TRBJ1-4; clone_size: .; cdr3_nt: TGTGCCAGCAGCTACGGACAGGCGGTCACTAATGAAAAACTGTTTTTT; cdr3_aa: CASSYGQAVTNEKLFF
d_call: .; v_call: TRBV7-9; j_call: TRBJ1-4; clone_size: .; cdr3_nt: TGTGCCAGCAGCTTATGGATCGGGGGACTCACAACTAATGAAAAACTGTTTTTT; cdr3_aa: CASSLWIGGLTTNEKLFF
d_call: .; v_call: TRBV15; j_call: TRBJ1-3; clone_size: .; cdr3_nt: TGTGCCACCAGCAGAGACACACGGGCCCGACGTGCGGGCGTATATTTT; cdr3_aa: CATSRDTRARRAGVYF
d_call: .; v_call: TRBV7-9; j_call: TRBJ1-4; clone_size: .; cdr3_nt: TGTGCCAGCAGCCCGAAGGTACGGCTGGGGGAAAAACTGTTTTTT; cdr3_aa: CASSPKVRLGEKLFF
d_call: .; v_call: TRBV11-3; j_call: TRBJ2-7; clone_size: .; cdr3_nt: TGTGCCAGCAGCTTAGATTTTGGGCAGACAGTGACCAGCTACGAGCAGTACTTC; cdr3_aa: CASSLDFGQTVTSYEQYF
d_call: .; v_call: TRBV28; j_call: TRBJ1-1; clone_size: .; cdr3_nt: TGTGCCAGCAGTCCTTACCTGAACACTGAAGCTTTCTTT; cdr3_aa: CASSPYLNTEAFF
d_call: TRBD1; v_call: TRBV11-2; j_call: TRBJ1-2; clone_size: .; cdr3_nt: TGTGCCAGCAGACCTCGCCTCGACAGGGAAGGAGGCTACACCTTC; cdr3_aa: CASRPRLDREGGYTF
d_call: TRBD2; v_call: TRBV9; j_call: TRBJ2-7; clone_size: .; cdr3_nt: TGTGCCAGCAGCGAACATAGCGGGAGGCTTTACGAGCAGTACTTC; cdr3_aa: CASSEHSGRLYEQYF
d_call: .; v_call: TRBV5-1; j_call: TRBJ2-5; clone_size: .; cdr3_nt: TGCGCCAGCAGCTTGGACCTGTACCAAGAGACCCAGTACTTC; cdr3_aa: CASSLDLYQETQYF
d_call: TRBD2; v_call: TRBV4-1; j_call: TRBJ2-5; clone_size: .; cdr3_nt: TGCGCCAGCAGCCAAGAGCCAGCGGGAGGGCGGGAAGAGACCCAGTACTTC; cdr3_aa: CASSQEPAGGREETQYF
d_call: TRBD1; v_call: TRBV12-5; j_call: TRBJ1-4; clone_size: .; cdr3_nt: TGTGCTAGTGGTTCCGACAGGGGTGCTGAAAAACTGTTTTTT; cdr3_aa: CASGSDRGAEKLFF
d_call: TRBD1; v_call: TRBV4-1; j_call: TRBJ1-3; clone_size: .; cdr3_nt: TGCGCCAGCAGCCCCCAAGGACAGGGTCCGGGCTCTGGAAACACCATATATTTT; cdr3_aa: CASSPQGQGPGSGNTIYF
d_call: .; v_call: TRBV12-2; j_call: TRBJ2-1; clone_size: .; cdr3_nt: TGTGCAAGTCGGGGACCCGGGGATGAGCAGTTCTTC; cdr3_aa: CASRGPGDEQFF